This entry lists 26 T cell receptor beta chains sequenced from one sample in a study of T-cell reconstitution after alpha-beta-depleted transplantation in children. Unique molecular identifiers tagged the TCRbeta library. TCRdb re-called the PCR reads with MiXCR, one entry per CDR3 protein. The sample records approximately 420,000 distinct CDR3 sequences, 9.5% to 13% being singletons. Sequenced material: PBMCs from the stem cell graft donor, taken from the stem cell graft. These receptors originate from a human donor who donated a stem cell graft to a child with acute myeloid leukemia.

This clonotype has just a few counts. The V gene is TRBV5-5, the J gene TRBJ2-3; D is possibly TRBD1 (6 bases). The length of the CDR3 is 14 residues. V dropped 7 bases and J dropped 2 bases, with 14 bases sitting between them. Germline values: CDR1 SGHKS, CDR2 YYEKEE (reference sequence). The CDR3 region is CASRLRGFTDTQYF. DNA for the CDR3: TGTGCCAGCCGACTCAGGGGATTCACAGATACGCAGTATTTT.

This clonotype was recorded a few times. The chain employs TRBV12-3 or TRBV12-4 and TRBJ2-2; 14 positions agree with TRBD2. This CDR3 comprises 17 residues. With V trimmed by 6 bases and J by 6 bases, 9 bases remained unmatched. CDR3 sequence: CASSWGLAGAGAGELFF. The DNA of the CDR3 is TGTGCCAGCAGCTGGGGACTAGCGGGAGCTGGGGCCGGGGAGCTGTTTTTT.

The V gene is TRBV27, the J gene TRBJ2-2, with D possibly being TRBD1 or TRBD2 (5 bases each). There are 16 residues in the CDR3. The germline V gene encodes CDR1 MNHEY and CDR2 SMNVEV (reference sequence). The V gene lost 3 bases and the J gene lost 4 bases, with 15 bases spanning the gap. This chain's CDR3 is CASSFIGAVATGELFF. DNA for the CDR3: TGTGCCAGCAGTTTTATCGGGGCCGTTGCCACCGGGGAGCTGTTTTTT.

This clonotype was picked up a small number of times. The CDR3 loop is CASSSGLAGSDEQFF. The CDR3 DNA follows: TGTGCCAGCAGCTCGGGACTAGCGGGGTCCGATGAGCAGTTCTTC. The genes are TRBV7-2 and TRBJ2-1, with 13 positions matching TRBD2. Losses at the gene ends were 4 bases for V and 8 bases for J; bases not matched to a gene: 5. The CDR3 covers 15 residues. Per the germline V gene, CDR1 is SGHTA and CDR2 is FQGNSA.

The rearrangement joins TRBV29-1 to TRBJ2-1; no definite D call. Germline CDR1 SQVTM, CDR2 ANQGSEA. The CDR3 runs 10 residues. Trimming took off 6 bases at V and 7 bases at J, with 7 bases between the two ends. CDR3 protein: CSVTRNEQFF. CDR3 DNA sequence: TGCAGCGTAACTCGGAATGAGCAGTTCTTC.

V gene TRBV29-1 combines with J gene TRBJ2-2; 9 positions agree with TRBD1. The J segment lost 1 base and the V segment lost 7 bases, leaving 4 bases of the junction unmatched. The CDR3 is 14 residues long. Germline CDR1 SQVTM, CDR2 ANQGSEA. Here the CDR3 DNA reads TGCAGCGCACGACAGGGGGAGAACACCGGGGAGCTGTTTTTT. Amino acids: CSARQGENTGELFF.

This clonotype showed up just a few times. This chain uses TRBV18 with TRBJ2-1, with 8 nucleotides matching TRBD1. Germline CDR1 and CDR2: KGHSH and LQKENI. V lost 5 bases and J lost 2; bases outside the gene matches: 2. The CDR3 consists of 14 residues. DNA for the CDR3: TGTGCCAGCTCAGTGACAGGGGCCTACAATGAGCAGTTCTTC. The encoded protein is CASSVTGAYNEQFF.

V gene TRBV9 combines with J gene TRBJ2-3; weak D call: TRBD1 (6 bases). The germline V gene has CDR1 SGDLS and CDR2 YYNGEE. CDR3 size: 17 residues. V shed 0 bases and J shed 4 bases, with 18 bases lying between them. The CDR3 region is CASSVAGLWGRADTQYF. CDR3 nucleotide sequence: TGTGCCAGCAGCGTAGCAGGCCTCTGGGGGCGGGCAGATACGCAGTATTTT. The whole variable domain, filled in from reference TRBV9 and TRBJ2-3, reads DSGVTQTPKHLITATGQRVTLRCSPRSGDLSVYWYQQSLDQGLQFLIQYYNGEERAKGNILERFSAQQFPDLHSELNLSSLELGDSALYFCASSVAGLWGRADTQYFGPGTRLTVL.

The chain has TRBV4-1 and TRBJ2-4, with D possibly matching TRBD2 (5 bases). V was pared by 1 base and J by 0 bases, with 10 bases between. From germline, CDR1 is MGHRA and CDR2 YSYEKL. The CDR3 contains 16 residues. CDR3 bases: TGCGCCAGCAGCCAAGCCGGGGAGCTAGCCAAAAACATTCAGTACTTC. Protein: CASSQAGELAKNIQYF.

V and J are TRBV6-2 or TRBV6-3 and TRBJ2-1; the D is unclear. Trimming shortened V by 2 bases and J by 2 bases, and 10 bases separated the two germline ends. CDR3 size: 15 residues. Germline values: CDR1 MNHEY, CDR2 SVGEGT. The CDR3 DNA sequence: TGTGCCAGCAGTTACCGGCGGCCGACCTACAATGAGCAGTTCTTC. Translating it yields CASSYRRPTYNEQFF.

V usage is TRBV7-3 and J usage is TRBJ2-1, with 8 nucleotides matching TRBD2. Unmatched junction bases numbered 11, after V lost 5 bases and J lost 8 bases. CDR1 and CDR2 (germline): SGHTA, FQGTGA. The CDR3 extends over 15 amino acids. As DNA, the CDR3 is TGTGCCAGCAGCATTTCCGGGACTAGGGCGGATGAGCAGTTCTTC. It yields the protein CASSISGTRADEQFF.

This clonotype was detected a few times. The rearrangement links TRBV7-2 to TRBJ1-1; D perhaps matches TRBD1 (6 bases). The CDR3 spans 16 residues. V lost 1 base to trimming and J lost 4 bases, with 16 bases between them. Germline CDR1 reads SGHTA; CDR2 reads FQGNSA. DNA for the CDR3: TGTGCCAGCAGCTTAGTAATAGGGGGGCTCTCCACTGAAGCTTTCTTT. Residues: CASSLVIGGLSTEAFF.

This clonotype was seen a few times. The J gene is TRBJ2-6, the V gene TRBV10-3; 8 bases fit TRBD1. The CDR3 contains 18 residues. Looked up from germline, CDR1 is ENHRY and CDR2 is SYGVKD. V lost 3 bases and J lost 2; bases outside the gene matches: 9. CDR3 residues: CAISDLTGVQPGANVLTF. As DNA, the CDR3 is TGTGCCATCAGTGATCTGACAGGGGTTCAACCTGGGGCCAACGTCCTGACTTTC.

There are a few counts of this clonotype. This chain links TRBV7-9 with TRBJ1-1; no firm D call. This CDR3 has 11 amino acids. Germline assignment: CDR1 SEHNR and CDR2 FQNEAQ (reference sequence). V dropped 6 bases and J dropped 6 bases, with 8 bases sitting between them. The CDR3, as DNA: TGTGCCAGCAGGGTCGGAGCTGAAGCTTTCTTT. It translates to CASRVGAEAFF.

The chain has TRBV20-1 and TRBJ2-5; D unclear. The CDR3 is made up of 13 amino acids. Trimming removed 6 bases at V and 1 base at J, with 12 bases between. CDR1 and CDR2 (germline): DFQATT, SNEGSKA (reference sequence). CDR3 amino acids: CSALLKGQETQYF. DNA for the CDR3: TGCAGTGCATTGTTGAAGGGCCAAGAGACCCAGTACTTC.

Comments on this clonotype: This could be a read error, since a much larger clone is one nucleotide away. The chain uses TRBV10-2 and TRBJ2-1, with D uncertain. The germline V gene encodes CDR1 WSHSY and CDR2 SAAADI. V was shortened by 5 bases and J by 10 bases, with 9 bases between the two germline ends. CDR3 length: 11 residues. Here the CDR3 reads CASSPQNEQFF. The CDR3 nucleotides read TGCGCCAGCAGTCCCCAGAACGAGCAGTTCTTC.

The chain is built from TRBV20-1 and TRBJ2-2, with TRBD2 matching 7 bases. This CDR3 is 15 amino acids long. The germline V gene encodes CDR1 DFQATT and CDR2 SNEGSKA (reference sequence). With 5 bases clipped from V and 2 bases from J, the junction kept 8 bases outside the gene matches. CDR3 residues: CSAQRGGPNTGELFF. The CDR3 DNA reads TGCAGTGCTCAACGGGGAGGGCCAAACACCGGGGAGCTGTTTTTT.

The sample holds a few counts of this clonotype. This chain joins TRBV7-2 and TRBJ2-3, with D tentatively TRBD2 (6 bases). The germline CDR1 and CDR2 sequences are SGHTA and FQGNSA. The CDR3 is 17 residues long. V lost 5 bases to trimming and J lost 8 bases, with 26 bases between them. As DNA, the CDR3 is TGTGCCAGCAGCCCAGAGACGGACCCGGGGGATGTTGGTACGCAGTATTTT. Translation gives CASSPETDPGDVGTQYF.

This clonotype was detected only a few times. The chain recombines TRBV20-1 with TRBJ1-1; no clear D gene. The V and J ends lost 0 bases and 2 bases respectively, with 13 bases between them. The germline V gene encodes CDR1 DFQATT and CDR2 SNEGSKA (reference sequence). The CDR3 extends over 15 amino acids. CDR3 protein: CSARDPGRSNTEAFF. CDR3 nucleotides: TGCAGTGCTAGAGATCCTGGAAGGTCTAACACTGAAGCTTTCTTT.

Points on this clonotype: Given a much more abundant clone one base away, this may be a read error. CDR3 amino acids: CATSSRGDTGELFF. The CDR3 DNA reads as TGTGCCACCAGCTCACGGGGGGACACCGGGGAGCTGTTTTTT. The J gene is TRBJ2-2, the V gene TRBV15; 7 nucleotides line up with TRBD2. The CDR3 spans 14 residues. Unmatched junction bases numbered 3, after V lost 5 bases and J lost 3 bases. The germline V gene encodes CDR1 LNHNV and CDR2 YYDKDF (reference sequence).

This clonotype was observed a handful of times. The genes are TRBV10-3 and TRBJ1-5; no reliable D call. Germline lookup yields CDR1 ENHRY and CDR2 SYGVKD. The CDR3 runs 17 residues. The V gene lost 10 bases and the J gene lost 0 bases, with 22 bases spanning the gap. CDR3 bases: TGTGCCACCGAACTAAAAATGTGGATAAATAGCAATCAGCCCCAGCATTTT. Translation gives CATELKMWINSNQPQHF.

The chain joins TRBV6-1 to TRBJ2-2; TRBD2 agrees at 9 bases. CDR1 and CDR2 (germline): MNHNS, SASEGT. There are 17 residues in the CDR3. Unmatched junction bases numbered 12, after V lost 6 bases and J lost 4 bases. CDR3 residues: CASRPYSGSTVTGELFF. The CDR3 region has the DNA TGTGCCAGCAGGCCCTATAGCGGGAGCACTGTCACCGGGGAGCTGTTTTTT.

The chain employs TRBV11-1 and TRBJ2-3; TRBD2 matches 14 bases. This CDR3 spans 18 amino acids. The ends lost 4 bases at V and 5 bases at J; junction bases unmatched: 11. CDR1 and CDR2 (germline): SGHAT, FQDESV (reference sequence). For the CDR3, the DNA is TGTGCCAGCAGCTCCTCCTCGACTAGCGGGGGGGCTTTAGATACGCAGTATTTT. It encodes CASSSSSTSGGALDTQYF.

The genes are TRBV20-1 and TRBJ2-5; 12 nucleotides line up with TRBD2. The germline V gene encodes CDR1 DFQATT and CDR2 SNEGSKA (reference sequence). V shed 6 bases and J 2 bases; nucleotides not matched to a gene: 10. The CDR3 has 16 residues. The CDR3 coding sequence is TGCAGTGCCGTACTACCGGGACTAGCGGGTCAAGAGACCCAGTACTTC. Its translation is CSAVLPGLAGQETQYF.

Many counts were recorded for this clonotype. This chain connects TRBV29-1 to TRBJ2-5; possible D gene TRBD1, 7 bases. V was pared by 4 bases and J by 1 base, with 10 bases between. Germline loops: CDR1 SQVTM, CDR2 ANQGSEA. The CDR3 loop spans 13 amino acids. The chain's CDR3 is CSVAGGIQETQYF. In DNA form, the CDR3 reads TGCAGCGTTGCAGGGGGGATCCAAGAGACCCAGTACTTC.

Comments on this clonotype: A junction boundary mismatches the germline segment, possibly from a read error. The chain combines TRBV12-3 or TRBV12-4 with TRBJ2-1; 7 bases are shared with TRBD2. The CDR3 is made up of 12 amino acids. CDR3 loop: CASSNMGGTTNF. CDR3 sequence (DNA): TGTGCCAGCAGTAATATGGGTGGGACTACAAACTTC.